Below are 23 T cell receptor beta chains sequenced from a single sample in a study of cytomegalovirus exposure and HLA in healthy donors. PCR was performed using 60 Vbeta and 13 Jbeta primers. The table came from immunoSEQ multiplex PCR; TCRdb's copy has only in-frame clones and leaves some out. The sample carries about 190,000 clones, around nine tenths recorded once. The sample consisted of PBMCs. The receptors were gathered from a young woman in good health and CMV-seronegative.

This chain joins TRBV7-6 and TRBJ2-5; D uncertain. This CDR3 is built from 14 residues. Germline CDR1 and CDR2: SGHVS and FNYEAQ. The V end was cut by 1 base, the J end by 5 bases, with 11 bases between. The CDR3 sequence is CASSLDPGMETQYF. The CDR3 coding sequence is TGTGCCAGCAGCTTAGACCCAGGCATGGAGACCCAGTACTTC. Complete variable domain (other parts from reference TRBV7-6 and TRBJ2-5): GAGVSQSPRYKVTKRGQDVALRCDPISGHVSLYWYRQALGQGPEFLTYFNYEAQQDKSGLPNDRFSAERPEGSISTLTIQRTEQRDSAMYRCASSLDPGMETQYFGPGTRLLVL.

The rearrangement joins TRBV6-1 to TRBJ2-4; D perhaps matches TRBD2 (5 bases). Germline CDR1 reads MNHNS; CDR2 reads SASEGT. V dropped 2 bases and J dropped 3 bases, with 8 bases sitting between them. This CDR3 comprises 14 residues. Here the CDR3 DNA reads TGTGCCAGCAGTGAAAGCGGCCTCAAAAACATTCAGTACTTC. Its translation is CASSESGLKNIQYF.

In this sample, this clone turned up once. This rearrangement joins TRBV9 to TRBJ2-7; D remains ambiguous. V lost 0 bases and J lost 6, with 13 bases in between. The CDR3 loop spans 14 amino acids. Germline loops: CDR1 SGDLS, CDR2 YYNGEE. DNA of the CDR3: TGTGCCAGCAGCGTAGCTCCGGGTCGCGGCGAGCAGTACTTC. It codes for CASSVAPGRGEQYF.

V gene TRBV30 combines with J gene TRBJ1-6; 7 nucleotides match TRBD1. Germline V gene lookup returns CDR1 GTSNPN and CDR2 SVGIG (reference sequence). Trimming removed 3 bases from V and 7 bases from J; junction bases left unmatched: 12. CDR3 length: 16 residues. CDR3: CAWRKPTGQRNSPLHF. CDR3 in DNA: TGTGCCTGGAGGAAACCCACGGGACAGCGGAATTCACCCCTCCACTTT. Complete variable domain (other parts from reference TRBV30 and TRBJ1-6): SQTIHQWPATLVQPVGSPLSLECTVEGTSNPNLYWYRQAAGRGLQLLFYSVGIGQISSEVPQNLSASRPQDRQFILSSKKLLLSDSGFYLCAWRKPTGQRNSPLHFGNGTRLTVT.

The V and J genes are TRBV28 and TRBJ2-5, with D unresolved. V was cut by 1 base and J by 4 bases, with 10 bases left in between. The CDR3 loop spans 14 amino acids. Germline assignment: CDR1 MDHEN and CDR2 SYDVKM. This CDR3 reads CASSLFWRRETQYF. The CDR3 DNA follows: TGTGCCAGCAGTTTATTCTGGCGGCGAGAGACCCAGTACTTC.

The V gene is TRBV7-6, the J gene TRBJ2-1; 9 bases align to TRBD2. The length of the CDR3 is 15 residues. Trimming at V came to 2 bases and at J to 5 bases, leaving 4 bases not matched to a gene. The germline gives CDR1 SGHVS, CDR2 FNYEAQ. The CDR3 reads CASSLMRGGNNEQFF. The CDR3 DNA reads as TGTGCCAGCAGCTTAATGCGGGGGGGGAACAATGAGCAGTTCTTC.

V usage is TRBV2 and J usage is TRBJ2-1; TRBD2 agrees at 7 bases. The J segment lost 6 bases and the V segment lost 6 bases, leaving 8 bases of the junction unmatched. CDR3 length equals 14 residues. Germline-derived CDR1 and CDR2 are SNHLY and FYNNEI. This chain's CDR3 is CASRVGGGGNEQFF. CDR3 bases: TGTGCCAGCAGGGTGGGGGGGGGTGGCAATGAGCAGTTCTTC.

The chain has TRBV28 and TRBJ1-5; TRBD1 matches at 7 bases. Trimming cost V 7 bases and J 5 bases; bases outside gene matches: 17. There are 17 residues in the CDR3. Germline V gene sequence: CDR1 MDHEN, CDR2 SYDVKM. CDR3 nucleotide sequence: TGTGCCAGCACCCACACCCCCCGACAGGGACAATATCAGCCCCAGCATTTT. Its translation is CASTHTPRQGQYQPQHF.

The genes are TRBV11-2 and TRBJ2-2; a weak D match, TRBD1 (6 bases). This CDR3 is built from 15 residues. Per germline, CDR1 SGHAT and CDR2 FQNNGV. The germline V and J ends were trimmed by 5 bases and 6 bases, with 16 bases remaining between them. The CDR3 here is CASSLTGSRSGELFF. CDR3 nucleotides: TGTGCCAGCAGCCTGACAGGATCCCGGTCCGGGGAGCTGTTTTTT. The full variable domain, in which reference TRBV11-2 and TRBJ2-2 provide the parts outside the CDR3, is EAGVAQSPRYKIIEKRQSVAFWCNPISGHATLYWYQQILGQGPKLLIQFQNNGVVDDSQLPKDRFSAERLKGVDSTLKIQPAKLEDSAVYLCASSLTGSRSGELFFGEGSRLTVL.

This chain joins TRBV2 and TRBJ2-7, with unresolved D. Trimming cost V 5 bases and J 4 bases, with 9 bases left between them. This CDR3 has 12 amino acids. CDR1 SNHLY and CDR2 FYNNEI come from the germline V gene. CDR3 sequence reads: CASSPTKYEQYF. The CDR3 DNA reads TGTGCCAGCAGTCCTACCAAATACGAGCAGTACTTC.

This chain uses TRBV6-1 with TRBJ1-6; no clear D gene. The ends were cut back, 4 bases at V and 9 bases at J, with 7 bases in the middle. Germline CDR1 and CDR2: MNHNS and SASEGT. This CDR3 has 12 amino acids. CDR3 protein: CASSVRSSPLHF. Written as DNA, the CDR3 is TGTGCCAGCAGTGTACGGAGTTCACCCCTCCACTTT.

The chain is built from TRBV5-5 and TRBJ2-7, with TRBD2 as a possible D gene (7 bases). CDR1 is SGHKS, CDR2 YYEKEE, per germline (reference sequence). The CDR3 covers 16 residues. Trimming took 3 bases from V and 5 from J, leaving 21 bases between them. CDR3 residues: CASSSRLRRGGNEQYF. CDR3 DNA sequence: TGTGCCAGCAGCTCCCGCCTGAGGAGGGGGGGCAACGAGCAGTACTTC.

The chain couples TRBV19 to TRBJ2-7; 7 bases agree with TRBD1. The CDR3 has 14 amino acids. Trimming at V came to 6 bases and at J to 7 bases, leaving 12 bases not matched to a gene. CDR1 is LNHDA and CDR2 is SQIVND in the germline V gene (reference sequence). CDR3 in DNA: TGTGCCAGTAGCCGACAGGGTAGATTGTCGGAGCAGTACTTC. Its translation: CASSRQGRLSEQYF.

This clone appeared a few times. The chain carries TRBV7-6 and TRBJ2-1; D uncertain. Deletions cut 6 bases from V and 2 bases from J, with 14 bases between. The CDR3 spans 15 residues. The germline V gene encodes CDR1 SGHVS and CDR2 FNYEAQ. Here the CDR3 DNA reads TGTGCCAGCAGTCTGGTGCCTGACACCTACAATGAGCAGTTCTTC. Translating gives CASSLVPDTYNEQFF.

As for this clone: Additional DNA sequences in this sample encode the identical CDR3. The CDR3, as DNA: TGTGCCAGCAGCTTACCGTACACAGATACGCAGTATTTT. Its protein product is CASSLPYTDTQYF. The chain has TRBV7-9 and TRBJ2-3; D not resolved. CDR3 length: 13 amino acids. Trimming took 2 bases from V and 2 from J, leaving 5 bases between them. Looked up from germline, CDR1 is SEHNR and CDR2 is FQNEAQ (reference sequence). The complete variable domain, with remaining parts taken from reference TRBV7-9 and TRBJ2-3, reads DTGVSQNPRHKITKRGQNVTFRCDPISEHNRLYWYRQTLGQGPEFLTYFQNEAQLEKSRLLSDRFSAERPKGSFSTLEIQRTEQGDSAMYLCASSLPYTDTQYFGPGTRLTVL.

This clone has just one count. The rearrangement links TRBV18 to TRBJ1-1; 10 nucleotides align to TRBD1. CDR3 length: 16 amino acids. Germline-derived CDR1 and CDR2 are KGHSH and LQKENI. Losses at the gene ends were 0 bases for V and 5 bases for J; bases not matched to a gene: 6. CDR3 in amino acids: CASSPPTGGRDTEAFF. CDR3 nucleotide sequence: TGTGCCAGCTCACCACCGACAGGGGGCCGAGATACTGAAGCTTTCTTT.

This clone was picked up one time. The J gene is TRBJ2-1, the V gene TRBV5-4; a weak D match, TRBD2 (6 bases). V dropped 5 bases and J dropped 1 base, with 16 bases sitting between them. Germline V gene lookup returns CDR1 SGHNT and CDR2 YYREEE (reference sequence). CDR3 length equals 16 residues. CDR3 loop: CASSTALASSYNEQFF. In DNA, the CDR3 is TGTGCCAGCAGTACAGCCCTAGCGTCTTCCTACAATGAGCAGTTCTTC.

J is TRBJ2-3 and V is TRBV7-3, with D tentatively TRBD2 (6 bases). The CDR3 loop spans 15 amino acids. Deletions cut 5 bases from V and 1 base from J, with 13 bases between. Per germline, CDR1 SGHTA and CDR2 FQGTGA. The CDR3 DNA reads as TGTGCCAGCAGCCATTGGGGGGAGGGCACAGATACGCAGTATTTT. This encodes CASSHWGEGTDTQYF.

This clone has a handful of counts. J is TRBJ2-1 and V is TRBV6-5; the match to TRBD2 covers 9 bases. The trim removed 5 bases at V and 5 bases at J, leaving 7 bases unmatched. CDR1 is MNHEY and CDR2 is SVGAGI in the germline V gene. CDR3 size: 15 residues. The CDR3 coding sequence is TGTGCCAGCAGTCCCCGTTCTAGCGGGAACAATGAGCAGTTCTTC. Encoded protein: CASSPRSSGNNEQFF.

The V gene is TRBV28, the J gene TRBJ1-6, with D possibly matching TRBD1 (5 bases). Germline-derived CDR1 and CDR2 are MDHEN and SYDVKM. V lost 5 bases and J lost 7, with 15 bases in between. There are 15 residues in the CDR3. The CDR3 DNA sequence: TGTGCCAGCAGTCTCAGACAGAGTACCAATTCACCCCTCCACTTT. Protein product: CASSLRQSTNSPLHF.

This chain uses TRBV2 with TRBJ2-3; TRBD1 agrees at 9 bases. Germline V gene data show CDR1 as SNHLY and CDR2 as FYNNEI. Trimming removed 11 bases from V and 5 bases from J; junction bases left unmatched: 11. The length of the CDR3 is 14 residues. The CDR3 protein is CAVSGTGIVDTQYF. CDR3 in DNA: TGTGCCGTTTCCGGGACAGGGATTGTAGATACGCAGTATTTT.

The V gene is TRBV6-5, the J gene TRBJ1-1; TRBD1 aligns across 9 bases. This CDR3 has 14 amino acids. Looked up from germline, CDR1 is MNHEY and CDR2 is SVGAGI. Trimming at V came to 6 bases and at J to 10 bases, leaving 12 bases not matched to a gene. Here the CDR3 reads CASRPGQGGSRAFF. CDR3 coding DNA: TGTGCCAGCAGACCGGGACAGGGCGGTTCTCGAGCTTTCTTT.

This chain links TRBV28 with TRBJ2-7, with 11 bases identical to TRBD2. Germline CDR1 and CDR2: MDHEN and SYDVKM. CDR3 length: 16 residues. V lost 5 bases, J lost 3 bases, and 9 bases stayed unmatched. The CDR3 here is CASSGTSGRNYYEQYF. CDR3 bases: TGTGCCAGCAGTGGGACTAGCGGTAGAAATTACTACGAGCAGTACTTC.